This paragraph covers one T cell receptor beta chain sequence. What this receptor recognizes is not known. The sample comes from a study of cytomegalovirus exposure and HLA in healthy donors (dated by TCRdb to about 2017). Describing the broader study: An earlier analysis of about 530 of the donors reported 276 Gb of sequence data and 117 million unique TCR beta sequences obtained from around 190 million T cells. An early release that covered fewer than 750 HLA-typed donors contained approximately 300 gigabases of sequencing data and around 80 million unique TCR sequences. Of the roughly 400 genotyped donors, over 70% fell in the genetic ancestry cluster associated with self-reported Caucasian donors. The study was designed to test whether signatures of past pathogen exposure could be identified by cataloging public T cell receptors. Using immunosequencing, the study profiled T cell repertoires from 500 to 800 subjects and related those repertoires to cytomegalovirus serostatus. Along with the approximately 700-subject first cohort, a separate validation cohort of roughly 110 different subjects was used. To predict cytomegalovirus infection status, the study combined high-throughput TCR immunosequencing, statistical association of individual TCRs with disease status, and machine learning. A later analysis re-examined previously published TCR beta repertoires from more than 650 donors and added high-resolution HLA genotyping to investigate patterns of TCR occurrence. Rather than using new phenotypic data, the later analysis identified candidate immune exposures from TCR beta sequences and from how often those sequences occurred across donors. An earlier analysis of several hundred of the donors applied high-throughput TCR beta sequencing to assess whether each TCR beta V gene segment acted as functional or pseudogenic. Alongside the repertoire data, information on donor age, sex, ethnicity and CMV serostatus was compiled. Genome-wide SNP genotypes for about three fifths of the 666 donors were used in a later genetic analysis, which treated that subset as a discovery cohort. All discovery cohort repertoires had been generated on a single sequencing platform. HLA typing covered class I and class II loci at four-digit resolution. The number of donors typed differed by locus, with roughly 620-640 for A, B, C, DRB1 and DQB1, more than 500 for DQA1, 600 to 610 for DPA1, and around 430 for DPB1. Five DR-DQ haplotypes were treated as single units for association and clustering because of strong linkage in the cohort. Among several hundred genotyped donors of the cohort, an average of around 250,000 unique TCR beta nucleotide sequences was sequenced per donor, of which approximately 18% were non-productive.

What the work shows at the level of the full study, not this receptor alone: Because HLA typing was missing for some donors at each locus, association tests included only the typed subset. While some public TCRs were present in many individuals, most TCR sequences turned up only very rarely across donors. Several of the top co-occurrence clusters appeared to be linked to parvovirus B19, influenza, CMV and Epstein-Barr virus, according to a later analysis. Because the 87-base-pair reads could not distinguish some IMGT-functional V segments, including TRBV6-2 and TRBV6-3, those segments were excluded. The sequencing pipeline was judged likely to have produced a cluster of highly shared sequence variants as a technical artifact. A further reported finding was that TCR beta sequences accurately predicted the HLA-A and HLA-B alleles for most subjects in the first cohort. Roughly uniform sequencing depth across donors was assumed in presence/absence analyses, although this assumption may not hold. Immune exposure information for the cohort was limited to CMV serostatus. The cohort was sequenced for TCR beta chains only, and without alpha or paired-chain data the features that could be detected were limited. Assigning TCR associations to individual alleles was difficult when HLA alleles, especially DR and DQ, strongly co-occurred. Because counts were too low, 15 to 20 rarely observed V segments, including chromosome 9 orphons, were excluded from the earlier analysis of about 500 of the donors. The authors suggested that the approach could potentially be extended to other disease states and immunological phenotypes. A later genetic analysis reported fewer N-insertions in productive TCRs among donors in an Asian-associated ancestry cluster than the roughly 690-donor mean. According to a later analysis, most CMV-associated TCR beta chains appeared to be HLA-restricted, and the HLA associations seemed to be driven largely by CMV exposure. A later analysis found that TCR association rates varied across HLA loci, with DRB1 alleles showing the most associated TCRs and HLA-C alleles the fewest. Specific HLA alleles were associated with about 17,000 TCR beta sequences at a false discovery rate of 0.05 in a later analysis. In vitro tests confirmed that three of the cytomegalovirus-associated TCR beta chains recognize cytomegalovirus antigens. The study gave a list of 150 to 200 TCR beta chains associated with cytomegalovirus. V-gene and J-gene trimming of TCR beta chains was associated with a missense DCLRE1C variant in a later genetic analysis, and the association was replicated in an independent cohort. In an earlier analysis of some 500 of the donors, most TCR beta V segments were observed in productive rearrangements about 87% or about 30% of the time, broadly matching IMGT annotations. In both the original and validation cohorts, the classifier was reported to diagnose cytomegalovirus status with high specificity and sensitivity. In a later analysis, HLA-associated TCR beta chains were found to be more clonally expanded and to have lower generation probabilities than equally common non-associated chains. Correlated functional status among segregating V segments might be attributable to linkage disequilibrium, but an unknown experimental factor could not be ruled out.

The library relied on the immunoSEQ multiplex PCR assay. The multiplex PCR relied on a mix of 60 forward primers for TCR Vbeta segments and 13 reverse primers for TCR Jbeta segments. The CDR3 region of rearranged TCR beta genes was amplified from genomic DNA with a multiplex PCR assay. Amplified TCR beta libraries were sequenced as 87-base-pair reads on the Illumina HiSeq System. In the authors' own workflow: In a later analysis, tens of millions of unique TCR beta chains were counted across the 500 to 850 repertoires, and roughly 9.9 million of these chains were shared by at least two donors. Raw reads were error-corrected and collapsed into unique sequences with a nearest-neighbor algorithm that merged closely related sequences to remove PCR and sequencing errors. CDR3 sequences were aligned to IMGT reference sequences to assign V, D and J gene segments. For a sequence to be retained, at least a six-nucleotide match to both a V gene segment and a J gene segment was required. A rearrangement was called productive if the CDR3 had no stop codons and remained in frame with V and J, and every other rearrangement was called non-productive. CDR3 was defined according to IMGT convention as the region running from the second conserved V-encoded cysteine to the conserved J-encoded phenylalanine. The earlier analysis of fewer than 750 of the donors excluded sequences that lacked an unambiguous match to a single V gene segment. In an earlier analysis of roughly 500 of the donors, V segments were called functional above 56.7% productive rearrangements and were called segregating when the between-donor standard deviation exceeded 5%. A statistical classification framework was built to diagnose cytomegalovirus status from the catalog of TCR beta chain sequences. A later analysis assigned V and J genes by comparing TCR nucleotide sequences with IMGT/GENE-DB human TR gene sequences. In a later analysis, CDR3 sequences and most-parsimonious VDJ recombination scenarios were assigned using the TCRdist pipeline. In a later analysis, every TCR beta chain was defined by the combination of its CDR3 amino acid sequence and its V-gene family, and reads without a unique V-gene family were dropped. As a way to deal with suspected cross-contamination and a sequencing artifact, a later analysis dropped under 600 nucleotide sequences that were highly shared and had low generation probability. In a later analysis, a clonal expansion index was calculated for each public chain from normalized within-repertoire ranks of inferred template counts. In a later analysis, generation probabilities were computed using a VDJ recombination model fitted to out-of-frame rearrangements, and the results were checked against IGoR. A later analysis scored TCR-TCR, TCR-HLA and TCR-CMV co-occurrence with hypergeometric tests, applying a repertoire-size bias correction to TCR pairs. To estimate false discovery rates, a later analysis permuted the HLA or CMV assignments 20 times. A later analysis grouped co-occurring TCRs with DBSCAN, adding TCRdist sequence similarity when clustering within HLA-allele-positive subsets. For co-occurrence clustering, repertoires with fewer than 30,000 or more than 120,000 public chains were excluded, along with roughly 5 repertoires with anomalous nucleotide sharing. The table comes from immuneACCESS by way of TCRdb, which keeps in-frame sequences with V and J called. Part of the clones is missing from these tables; in studies checked, under half for an unresolved V gene and the rest for unknown reasons. Clone size and the V and J calls come from that table; the DNA yielded D and trimming. In this sample's table one finds approximately 110,000 clones. The ten largest clones add up to approximately 0.6% of the sample.

The CDR3 sequence holds 15 residues, the cysteine and phenylalanine included. Kept here is only the CDR3 DNA, which spans 45 bases and is read in frame from base 1. V is cut back by 9 bases and J by 3 bases, with 10 bases in the junction unmatched. In total, approximately 610 healthy bone marrow donors made up the cohort. All cohort members were sampled while nominally healthy, although unrecorded immune exposures were likely present. The donor tested CMV seronegative and was one of the 352 seronegative cohort members. Every donor gave a peripheral blood sample, and the peripheral blood mononuclear cells from that sample were used for TCR beta sequencing. Genomic DNA extraction from the blood cell samples was performed with the Qiagen DNeasy Blood Extraction Kit.

The V and J segments used are TRBV23-1 and TRBJ2-7, with TRBD2 matching 11 junction bases. TRBV23-1 is an ORF; its function is uncertain. Material: PBMCs. This clonotype originated in a man over 45 in good health and CMV-seronegative. CDR3 reads: CARARSGRENYEQYF. The bases are TGCGCCAGAGCCCGTAGCGGGAGGGAAAACTACGAGCAGTACTTC.